Listed below are T cell receptor beta chains from one sample, sequenced in a study of T cells in Graves' hyperthyroidism and ophthalmopathy. A single record per CDR3 protein comes from TCRdb applying MiXCR to the multiplex PCR reads. The sample holds 450,000 to 700,000 distinct CDR3 sequences; 35% to 55% are singletons and the top ten take more than 7%. The sample was peripheral blood or thyroid tissue (not recorded which). The receptors stem from a woman between 18 and 29 years old with Graves' hyperthyroidism. CDR3s include the opening cysteine and the closing phenylalanine or tryptophan. A D gene is named only where the DNA matches it firmly. Not every row has a clone size; where given, it reads once, few, many or a size class.

abundance	d_gene	v_gene	j_gene	CDR3aa	CDR3nt
many	.	TRBV7-9	TRBJ1-2	CASSFGGGYGYTF	TGTGCCAGCAGCTTCGGGGGGGGTTATGGCTACACCTTC
many	.	TRBV27	TRBJ1-2	CASSLSMGYGYTF	TGTGCCAGCAGCCTAAGCATGGGATATGGCTACACCTTC
.	TRBD2	TRBV7-2	TRBJ2-7	CASSLILAGVYNEQYF	TGTGCCAGCAGCTTAATCCTAGCGGGGGTATACAATGAGCAGTACTTC
.	.	TRBV2	TRBJ1-5	CASSSRETYEHF	TGTGCCAGCAGTAGCCGGGAGACCTACGAGCATTTT
many	.	TRBV10-3	TRBJ1-1	CAISESSGAREAFF	TGTGCCATCAGTGAGTCGTCGGGGGCTCGTGAAGCTTTCTTT
.	TRBD2	TRBV24-1	TRBJ2-7	CATSDGTSQCWEQYF	TGTGCCACCAGTGATGGGACTAGCCAATGCTGGGAGCAGTACTTC
.	TRBD1	TRBV2	TRBJ2-3	CASIYETGGLRTDTQYF	TGTGCCAGCATCTACGAGACAGGGGGCCTTCGCACAGATACGCAGTATTTT
.	.	TRBV29-1	TRBJ1-2	CSSEGFDYGYTF	TGCAGCAGTGAAGGGTTTGACTATGGCTACACCTTC
.	TRBD1	TRBV4-3	TRBJ2-7	CASSQDPGQGSYKQYF	TGCGCCAGCAGCCAAGATCCGGGACAGGGTTCGTACAAGCAGTACTTC
many	.	TRBV15	TRBJ2-2	CATSRADVPGANTGELFF	TGTGCCACCAGCAGAGCCGATGTCCCGGGAGCCAACACCGGGGAGCTGTTTTTT
many	.	TRBV20-1	TRBJ2-7	CSAQTGTSSYEQYF	TGCAGTGCTCAAACAGGGACCAGCTCCTACGAGCAGTACTTC
.	.	TRBV7-2	TRBJ1-1	CASRRLAGLSEAFF	TGTGCCAGCAGGCGCCTAGCGGGGTTATCTGAAGCTTTCTTT
many	.	TRBV6-1	TRBJ1-4	CASSEWGREKLFF	TGTGCCAGCAGTGAATGGGGGCGCGAAAAACTGTTTTTT
.	.	TRBV29-1	TRBJ2-1	CSVDRAHNEQFF	TGCAGCGTTGACAGGGCCCACAATGAGCAGTTCTTC
.	TRBD2	TRBV7-3	TRBJ2-1	CASSLTSSGRANEQFF	TGTGCCAGCAGCTTAACGTCTAGCGGGAGGGCCAATGAGCAGTTCTTC
.	TRBD1	TRBV12-3/TRBV12-4	TRBJ2-2	CASSLSWTGVGTGELFF	TGTGCCAGCAGCTTGTCCTGGACAGGGGTCGGAACCGGGGAGCTGTTTTTT
few	.	TRBV19	TRBJ1-1	CASSATNMGSEAFF	TGTGCCAGTAGTGCAACCAACATGGGCTCTGAAGCTTTCTTT
.	.	TRBV7-7	TRBJ2-7	CASSPLRDSESYEQYF	TGTGCCAGCAGCCCCCTTCGAGACAGCGAATCCTACGAGCAGTACTTC
many	.	TRBV7-2	TRBJ1-4	CASSLIGEDNEKLFF	TGTGCCAGCAGCTTGATAGGGGAGGATAATGAAAAACTGTTTTTT
many	.	TRBV3-1	TRBJ1-1	CASSQSRANTEAFF	TGTGCCAGCAGCCAATCTCGGGCGAACACTGAAGCTTTCTTT
.	TRBD1	TRBV2	TRBJ2-7	CASLGQGPYEQYF	TGTGCCAGCCTCGGACAGGGGCCCTACGAGCAGTACTTC
.	.	TRBV5-6	TRBJ2-5	CASSLFRRVKETQYF	TGTGCCAGCAGCTTGTTTCGGAGGGTGAAGGAGACCCAGTACTTC
many	.	TRBV7-6	TRBJ1-1	CASSPHRELNTEAFF	TGTGCCAGCAGCCCACACAGAGAATTGAACACTGAAGCTTTCTTT
many	TRBD1	TRBV4-1	TRBJ1-1	CASSLGQGANEAFF	TGCGCCAGCAGCCTCGGACAGGGGGCAAATGAAGCTTTCTTT
.	.	TRBV29-1	TRBJ2-7	CSVVEGNYEQYF	TGCAGCGTTGTGGAGGGCAACTACGAGCAGTACTTC
many	.	TRBV12-3/TRBV12-4	TRBJ2-5	CASSFDFGETQYF	TGTGCCAGCAGTTTCGACTTTGGGGAGACCCAGTACTTC
many	.	TRBV2	TRBJ1-1	CASRTAVEAFF	TGTGCCAGCAGGACAGCTGTTGAAGCTTTCTTT
many	TRBD2	TRBV4-1	TRBJ2-7	CASSQDSSGSSYEQYF	TGCGCCAGCAGCCAAGATAGTAGCGGGAGCTCCTACGAGCAGTACTTC
many	.	TRBV9	TRBJ1-6	CASSPWDRQGSSYNSPLHF	TGTGCCAGCAGCCCCTGGGATCGGCAGGGGAGCTCCTATAATTCACCCCTCCACTTT
many	.	TRBV15	TRBJ2-7	CATSSQPGLLTYEQYF	TGTGCCACCAGCAGTCAACCGGGACTCTTAACCTACGAGCAGTACTTC
many	.	TRBV7-9	TRBJ2-7	CASSSAGPGHEQYF	TGTGCCAGCAGCTCCGCGGGGCCGGGACACGAGCAGTACTTC
many	TRBD1	TRBV2	TRBJ2-5	CASSAGQGETQYF	TGTGCCAGCAGTGCGGGACAGGGGGAGACCCAGTACTTC
once	.	TRBV2	TRBJ1-5	CASSSQGFQPQHF	TGTGCCAGCAGTTCACAAGGGTTTCAGCCCCAGCATTTT
.	.	TRBV5-5	TRBJ2-1	CASSLALDSMFF	TGTGCCAGCAGCTTAGCCCTGGACTCAATGTTCTTC
.	TRBD1	TRBV4-1	TRBJ2-5	CASSPDRASETQYF	TGCGCCAGCAGCCCGGACAGGGCCTCGGAGACCCAGTACTTC
.	TRBD1	TRBV6-1	TRBJ1-4	CASSEDRFVEKLFF	TGTGCCAGCAGTGAGGACAGGTTTGTTGAAAAACTGTTTTTT
.	.	TRBV29-1	TRBJ2-1	CSVEVGVHEQFF	TGCAGCGTTGAAGTAGGAGTTCATGAGCAGTTCTTC
many	TRBD2	TRBV7-8	TRBJ2-5	CASRFLAGVQETQYF	TGTGCCAGCAGGTTTCTCGCGGGGGTGCAAGAGACCCAGTACTTC
many	.	TRBV13	TRBJ1-1	CASSLRQFSTEAFF	TGTGCCAGCAGCTTACGACAATTTTCCACTGAAGCTTTCTTT